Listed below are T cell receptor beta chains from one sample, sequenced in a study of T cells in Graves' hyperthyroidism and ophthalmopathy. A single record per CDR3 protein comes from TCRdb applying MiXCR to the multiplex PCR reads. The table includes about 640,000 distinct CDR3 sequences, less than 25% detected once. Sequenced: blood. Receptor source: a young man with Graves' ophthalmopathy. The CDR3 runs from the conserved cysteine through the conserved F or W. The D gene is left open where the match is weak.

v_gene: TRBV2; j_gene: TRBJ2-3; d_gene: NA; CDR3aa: CASSKGPYPSTDTQYF
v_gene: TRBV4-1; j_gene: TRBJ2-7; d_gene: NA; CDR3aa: CASSQESGSSYEQYF
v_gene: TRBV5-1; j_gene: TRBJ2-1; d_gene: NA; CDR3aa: CASSPEGAGNEQFF
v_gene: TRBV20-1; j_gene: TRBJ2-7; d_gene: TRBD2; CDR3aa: CSARNTSGSRYEQHF
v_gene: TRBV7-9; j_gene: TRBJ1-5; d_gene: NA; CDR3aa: CASSLGVREPQHF
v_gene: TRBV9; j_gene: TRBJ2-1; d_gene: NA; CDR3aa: CASSAKVAGFNEQFF
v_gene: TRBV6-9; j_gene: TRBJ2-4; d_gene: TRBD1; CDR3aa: CASSSTGANIQYF
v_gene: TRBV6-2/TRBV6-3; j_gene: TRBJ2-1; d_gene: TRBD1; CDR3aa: CASSAVEREGADEQFF
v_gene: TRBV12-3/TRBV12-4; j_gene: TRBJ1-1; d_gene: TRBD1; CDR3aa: CASSPGLGGLMNTEAFF
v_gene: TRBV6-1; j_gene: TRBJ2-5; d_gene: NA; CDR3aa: CASTQGQGTQYF
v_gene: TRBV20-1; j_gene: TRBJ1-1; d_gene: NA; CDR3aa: CSARGGEAGVGNTEAFF
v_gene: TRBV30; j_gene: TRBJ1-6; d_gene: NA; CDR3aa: CAWKGGLMSSYNSPLHF
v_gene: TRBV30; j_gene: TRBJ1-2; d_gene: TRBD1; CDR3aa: CAWSNQGAANYGYTF
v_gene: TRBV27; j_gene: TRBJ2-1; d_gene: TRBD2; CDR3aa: CASSPTGGRAGNEQFF
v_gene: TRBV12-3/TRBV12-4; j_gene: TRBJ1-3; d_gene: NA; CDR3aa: CASSRHSGFAGNTIYF
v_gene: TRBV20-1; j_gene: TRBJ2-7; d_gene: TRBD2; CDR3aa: CSARGGGKREIDEQYF
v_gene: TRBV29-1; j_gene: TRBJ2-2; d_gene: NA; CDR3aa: CSAVGGAGELFF
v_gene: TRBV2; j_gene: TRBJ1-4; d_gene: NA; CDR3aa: CASTGPASNEKLFF
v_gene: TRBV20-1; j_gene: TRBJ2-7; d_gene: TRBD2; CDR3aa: CSAPGTSGSLRGYEQYF
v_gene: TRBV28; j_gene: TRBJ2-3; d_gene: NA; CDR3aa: CASSLMGETDTQYF
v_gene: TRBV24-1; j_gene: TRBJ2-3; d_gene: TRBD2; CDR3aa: CATSFPGLAGEPPETDTQYF
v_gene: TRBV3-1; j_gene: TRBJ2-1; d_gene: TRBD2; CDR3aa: CASSQGGLLSYNEQFF
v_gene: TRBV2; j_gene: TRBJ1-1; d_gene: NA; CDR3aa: CASRPRQVKTEAFF
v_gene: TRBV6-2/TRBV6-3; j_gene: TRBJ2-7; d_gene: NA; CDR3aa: CASSYGFLDNYEQYF
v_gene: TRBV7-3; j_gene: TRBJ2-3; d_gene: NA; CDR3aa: CASSTQEGGTQYF
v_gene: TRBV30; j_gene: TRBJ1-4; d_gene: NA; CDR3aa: CAWDRGEKLFF
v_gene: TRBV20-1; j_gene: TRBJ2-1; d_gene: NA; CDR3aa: CSASLLARYNEQFF
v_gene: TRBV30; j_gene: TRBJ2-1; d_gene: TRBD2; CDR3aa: CAWSLSSGGYNEQFF
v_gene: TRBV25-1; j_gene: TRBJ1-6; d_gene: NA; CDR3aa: CASSEAGVNSPLHF
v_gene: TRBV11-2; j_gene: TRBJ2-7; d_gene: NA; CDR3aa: CASSPTPPGSYEQYF
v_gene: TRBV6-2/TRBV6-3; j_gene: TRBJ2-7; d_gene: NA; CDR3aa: CASSRGSHEQYF
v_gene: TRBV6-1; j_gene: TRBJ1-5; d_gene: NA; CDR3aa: CATSQGSQPQHF
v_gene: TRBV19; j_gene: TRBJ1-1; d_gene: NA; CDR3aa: CASISLGLNTEAFF
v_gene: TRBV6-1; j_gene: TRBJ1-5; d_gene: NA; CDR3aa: CASSAPLGGRGNQPQHF
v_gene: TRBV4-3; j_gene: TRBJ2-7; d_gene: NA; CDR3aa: CASSQGEGGNYEQYF
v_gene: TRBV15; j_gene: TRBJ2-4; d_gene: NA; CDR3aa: CATEEWGDKNIQYF
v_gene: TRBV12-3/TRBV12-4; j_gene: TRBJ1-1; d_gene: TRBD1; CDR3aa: CASRQRRQGPEAFF
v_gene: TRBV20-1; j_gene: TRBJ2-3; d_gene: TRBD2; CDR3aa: CSAKAGGITSTDTQYF
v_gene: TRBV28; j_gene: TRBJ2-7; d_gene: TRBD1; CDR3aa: CASTDPRGRDEQYF
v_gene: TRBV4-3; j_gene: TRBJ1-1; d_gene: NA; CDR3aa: CASSQAHGNTEAFF
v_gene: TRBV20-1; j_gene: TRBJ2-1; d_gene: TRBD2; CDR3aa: CSARGLDPGTSGSLYNEQFF
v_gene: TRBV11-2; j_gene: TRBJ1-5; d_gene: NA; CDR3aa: CASSLMGQANQPQHF
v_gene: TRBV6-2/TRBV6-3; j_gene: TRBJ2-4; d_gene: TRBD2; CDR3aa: CASSGTSGPPENIQYF
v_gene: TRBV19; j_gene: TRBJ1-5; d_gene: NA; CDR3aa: CASSIMSVSNQPQHF
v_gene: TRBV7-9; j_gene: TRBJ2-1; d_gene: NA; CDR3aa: CASSQVGVDEQFF
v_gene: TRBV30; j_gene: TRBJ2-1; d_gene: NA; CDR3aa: CACPAPYNEQFF
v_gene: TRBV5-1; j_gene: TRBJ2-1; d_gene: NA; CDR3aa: CASSFRGIALNEQFF
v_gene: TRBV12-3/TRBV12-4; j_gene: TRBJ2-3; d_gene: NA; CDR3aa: CASSLQGWNTQYF